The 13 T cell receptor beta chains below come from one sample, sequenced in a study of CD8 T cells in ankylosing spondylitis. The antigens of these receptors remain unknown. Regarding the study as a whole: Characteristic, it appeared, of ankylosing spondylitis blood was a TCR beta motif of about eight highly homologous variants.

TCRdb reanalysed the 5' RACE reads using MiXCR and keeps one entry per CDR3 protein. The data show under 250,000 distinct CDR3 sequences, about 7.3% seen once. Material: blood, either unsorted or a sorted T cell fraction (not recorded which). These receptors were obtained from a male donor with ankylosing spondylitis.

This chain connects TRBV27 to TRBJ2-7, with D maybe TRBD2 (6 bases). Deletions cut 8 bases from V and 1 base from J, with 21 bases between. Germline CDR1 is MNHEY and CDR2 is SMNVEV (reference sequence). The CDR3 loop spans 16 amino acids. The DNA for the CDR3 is TGTGCCAGCGGCGAACTCGGGCTGGGGGGATCCTACGAGCAGTACTTC. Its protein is CASGELGLGGSYEQYF.

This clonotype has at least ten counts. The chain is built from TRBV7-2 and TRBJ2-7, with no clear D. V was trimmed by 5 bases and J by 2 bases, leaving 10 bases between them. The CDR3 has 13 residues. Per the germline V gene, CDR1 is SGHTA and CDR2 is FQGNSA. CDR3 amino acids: CASSLGIPYEQYF. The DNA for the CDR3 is TGTGCCAGCAGCCTCGGCATCCCCTACGAGCAGTACTTC.

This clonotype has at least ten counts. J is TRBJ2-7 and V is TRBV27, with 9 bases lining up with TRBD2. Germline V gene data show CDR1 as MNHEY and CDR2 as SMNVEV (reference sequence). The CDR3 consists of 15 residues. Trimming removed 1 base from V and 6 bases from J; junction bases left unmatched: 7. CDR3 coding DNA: TGTGCCAGCAGTTTATTTGGCGGGAGGGCGAGCGAGCAGTACTTC. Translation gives CASSLFGGRASEQYF.

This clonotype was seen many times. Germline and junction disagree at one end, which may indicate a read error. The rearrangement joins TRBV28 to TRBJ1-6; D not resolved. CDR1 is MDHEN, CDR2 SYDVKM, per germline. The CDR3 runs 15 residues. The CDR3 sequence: CASSLGLSHNSPLHF. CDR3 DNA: TGTGCCAGCAGCTTAGGCCTCTCCCATAATTCACCCCTCCACTTT.

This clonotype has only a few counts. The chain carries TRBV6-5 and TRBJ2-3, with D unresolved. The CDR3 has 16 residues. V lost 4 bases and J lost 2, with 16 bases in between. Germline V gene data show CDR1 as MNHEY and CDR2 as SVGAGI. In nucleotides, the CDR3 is TGTGCCAGCAGTTCAGTGGGCCCAAACCCCACAGATACGCAGTATTTT. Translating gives CASSSVGPNPTDTQYF.

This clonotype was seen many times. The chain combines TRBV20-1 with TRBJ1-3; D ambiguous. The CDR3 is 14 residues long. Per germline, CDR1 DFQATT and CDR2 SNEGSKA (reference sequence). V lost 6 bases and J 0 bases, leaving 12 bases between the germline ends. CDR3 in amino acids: CSATPGSSGNTIYF. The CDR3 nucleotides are TGCAGTGCAACCCCGGGCTCCTCTGGAAACACCATATATTTT.

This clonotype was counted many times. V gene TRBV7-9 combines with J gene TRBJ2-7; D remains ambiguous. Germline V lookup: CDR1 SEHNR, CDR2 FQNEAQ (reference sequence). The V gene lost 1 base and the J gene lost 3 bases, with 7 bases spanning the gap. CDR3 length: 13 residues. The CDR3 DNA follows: TGTGCCAGCAGCTTAGTAGGACGCTACGAGCAGTACTTC. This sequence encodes CASSLVGRYEQYF.

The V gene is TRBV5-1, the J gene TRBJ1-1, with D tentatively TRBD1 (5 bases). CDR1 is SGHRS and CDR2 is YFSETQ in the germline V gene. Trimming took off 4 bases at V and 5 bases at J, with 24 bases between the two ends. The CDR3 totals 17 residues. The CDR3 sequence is CASSPLGAGLGRTEAFF. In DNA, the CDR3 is TGCGCCAGCAGCCCCCTTGGGGCAGGTCTAGGAAGGACTGAAGCTTTCTTT.

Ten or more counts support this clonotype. The DNA for the CDR3 is TGTGCCAGCAGTGGAGGGGACCGTAAAGCTTTCTTT. Encoded protein: CASSGGDRKAFF. V usage is TRBV2 and J usage is TRBJ1-1; possibly TRBD1 for D (5 bases). The CDR3 is 12 amino acids. V was trimmed by 4 bases and J by 9 bases, leaving 12 bases between them. The germline V gene encodes CDR1 SNHLY and CDR2 FYNNEI.

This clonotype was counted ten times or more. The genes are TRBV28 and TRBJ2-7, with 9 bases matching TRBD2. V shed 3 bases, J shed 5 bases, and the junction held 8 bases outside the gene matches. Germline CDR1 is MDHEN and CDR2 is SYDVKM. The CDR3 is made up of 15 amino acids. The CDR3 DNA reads TGTGCCAGCAGTTTGGTGGCTAGCGGGAAGCACGAGCAGTACTTC. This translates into CASSLVASGKHEQYF.

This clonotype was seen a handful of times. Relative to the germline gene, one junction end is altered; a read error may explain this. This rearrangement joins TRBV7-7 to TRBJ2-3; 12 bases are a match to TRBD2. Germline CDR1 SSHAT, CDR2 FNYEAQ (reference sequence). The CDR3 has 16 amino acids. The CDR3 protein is CASSPGLAGLTDTQYF. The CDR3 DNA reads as TGTGCTAGCAGCCCCGGACTAGCGGGGCTCACAGATACGCAGTATTTT. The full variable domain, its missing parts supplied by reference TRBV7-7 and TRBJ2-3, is GAGVSQSPRYKVTKRGQDVTLRCDPISSHATLYWYQQALGQGPEFLTYFNYEAQPDKSGLPSDRFSAERPEGSISTLTIQRTEQRDSAMYRCASSPGLAGLTDTQYFGPGTRLTVL.

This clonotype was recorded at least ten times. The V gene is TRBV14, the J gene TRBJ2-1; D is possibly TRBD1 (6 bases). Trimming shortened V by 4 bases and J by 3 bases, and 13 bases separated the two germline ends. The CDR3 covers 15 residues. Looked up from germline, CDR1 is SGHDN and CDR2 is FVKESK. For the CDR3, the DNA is TGTGCCAGCAGCCGAGGGGGATTCATCTACAATGAGCAGTTCTTC. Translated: CASSRGGFIYNEQFF.

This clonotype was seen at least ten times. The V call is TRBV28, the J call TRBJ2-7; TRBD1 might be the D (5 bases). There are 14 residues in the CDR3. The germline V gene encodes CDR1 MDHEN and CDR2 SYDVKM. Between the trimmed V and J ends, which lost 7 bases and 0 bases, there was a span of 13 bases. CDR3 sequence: CASMGLGLSYEQYF. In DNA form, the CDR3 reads TGTGCCAGCATGGGATTGGGGCTCTCCTACGAGCAGTACTTC.